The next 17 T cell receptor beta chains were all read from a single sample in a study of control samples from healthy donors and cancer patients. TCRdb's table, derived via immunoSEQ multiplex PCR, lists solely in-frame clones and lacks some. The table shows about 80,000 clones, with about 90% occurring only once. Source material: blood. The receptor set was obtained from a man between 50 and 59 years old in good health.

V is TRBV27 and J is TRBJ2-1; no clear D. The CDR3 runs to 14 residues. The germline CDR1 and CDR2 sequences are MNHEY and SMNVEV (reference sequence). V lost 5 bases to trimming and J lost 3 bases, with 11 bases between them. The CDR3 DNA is TGTGCCAGCAGTCCCTGGGCCCTCTACAATGAGCAGTTCTTC. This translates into CASSPWALYNEQFF.

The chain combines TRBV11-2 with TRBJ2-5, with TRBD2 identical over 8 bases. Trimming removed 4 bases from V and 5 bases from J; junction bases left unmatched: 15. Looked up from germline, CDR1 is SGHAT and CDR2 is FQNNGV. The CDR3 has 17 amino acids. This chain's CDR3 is CASSSFPPTSEEETQYF. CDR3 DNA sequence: TGTGCCAGCAGCTCGTTCCCCCCGACTAGCGAGGAGGAGACCCAGTACTTC.

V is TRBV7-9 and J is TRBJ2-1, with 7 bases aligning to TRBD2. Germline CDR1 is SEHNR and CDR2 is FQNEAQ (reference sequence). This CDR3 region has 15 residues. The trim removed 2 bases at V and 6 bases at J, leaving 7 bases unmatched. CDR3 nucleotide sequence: TGTGCCAGCAGCTTAACGGGACTAAGTTCCAATGAGCAGTTCTTC. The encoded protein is CASSLTGLSSNEQFF.

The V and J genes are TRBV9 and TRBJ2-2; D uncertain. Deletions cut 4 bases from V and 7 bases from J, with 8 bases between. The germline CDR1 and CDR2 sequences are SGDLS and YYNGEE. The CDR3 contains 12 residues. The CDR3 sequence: CASSLYGGELFF. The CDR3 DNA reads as TGTGCCAGCAGCCTATACGGCGGGGAGCTGTTTTTT.

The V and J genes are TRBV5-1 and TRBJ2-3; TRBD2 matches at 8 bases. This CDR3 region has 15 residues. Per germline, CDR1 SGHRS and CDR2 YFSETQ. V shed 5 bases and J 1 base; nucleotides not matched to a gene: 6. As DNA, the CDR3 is TGCGCCAGCAGTTTCGGGGGGGCGGGCACAGATACGCAGTATTTT. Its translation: CASSFGGAGTDTQYF.

CDR3 nucleotide sequence: TGTGCCAGCAGCTCTGGCAGGGGGAAAACTGAAGCTTTCTTT. This sequence encodes CASSSGRGKTEAFF. The chain combines TRBV7-2 with TRBJ1-1; 7 bases are a match to TRBD1. The CDR3 sequence is 14 residues long. The V and J ends lost 4 bases and 5 bases, in that order; junction bases with no gene match: 7. Germline CDR1 reads SGHTA; CDR2 reads FQGNSA.

The CDR3 DNA reads as TGTGCCAGCAGTGCAAGGACAGGGATGGGGTTCGGCCCTGAAGCTTTCTTT. This gives the protein CASSARTGMGFGPEAFF. The chain employs TRBV6-1 and TRBJ1-1; 8 bases agree with TRBD1. V trimming: 4 bases; J trimming: 6 bases; junction bases outside the gene matches: 16. Looked up from germline, CDR1 is MNHNS and CDR2 is SASEGT. The CDR3 runs 17 residues.

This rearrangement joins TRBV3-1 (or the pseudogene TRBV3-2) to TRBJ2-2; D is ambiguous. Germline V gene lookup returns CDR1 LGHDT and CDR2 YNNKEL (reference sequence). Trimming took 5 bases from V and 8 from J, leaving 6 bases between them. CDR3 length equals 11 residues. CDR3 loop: CASSYAGELFF. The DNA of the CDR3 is TGTGCCAGCAGCTACGCTGGGGAGCTGTTTTTT.

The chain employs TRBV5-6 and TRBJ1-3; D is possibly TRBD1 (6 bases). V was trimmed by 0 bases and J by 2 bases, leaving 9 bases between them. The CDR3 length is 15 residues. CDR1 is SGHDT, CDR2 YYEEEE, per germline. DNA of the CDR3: TGTGCCAGCAGCTTGGGAGGGGGTCCTGGAAACACCATATATTTT. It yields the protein CASSLGGGPGNTIYF.

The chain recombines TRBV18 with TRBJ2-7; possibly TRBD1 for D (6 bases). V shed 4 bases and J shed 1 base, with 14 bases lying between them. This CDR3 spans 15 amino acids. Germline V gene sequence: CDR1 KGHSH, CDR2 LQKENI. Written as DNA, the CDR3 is TGTGCCAGCTCACTAGCTACAGGGATTTCCTACGAGCAGTACTTC. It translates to CASSLATGISYEQYF.

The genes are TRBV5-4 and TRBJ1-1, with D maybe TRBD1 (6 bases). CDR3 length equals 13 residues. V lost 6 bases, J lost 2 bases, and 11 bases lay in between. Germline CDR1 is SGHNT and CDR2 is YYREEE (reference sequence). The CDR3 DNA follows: TGTGCCAGCACCCCGGACAGTAACACTGAAGCTTTCTTT. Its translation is CASTPDSNTEAFF.

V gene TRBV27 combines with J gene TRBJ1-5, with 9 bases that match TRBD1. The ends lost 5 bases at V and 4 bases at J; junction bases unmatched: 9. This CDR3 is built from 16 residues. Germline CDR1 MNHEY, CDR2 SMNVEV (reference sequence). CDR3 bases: TGTGCCAGCAGTCTTACCGGGACAGGGAATAATCAGCCCCAGCATTTT. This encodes CASSLTGTGNNQPQHF.

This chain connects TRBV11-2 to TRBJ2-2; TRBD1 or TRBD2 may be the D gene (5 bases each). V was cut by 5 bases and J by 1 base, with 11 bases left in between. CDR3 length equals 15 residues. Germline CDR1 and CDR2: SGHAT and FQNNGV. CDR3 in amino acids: CASSPRGVNTGELFF. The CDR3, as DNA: TGTGCCAGCAGCCCACGAGGGGTGAACACCGGGGAGCTGTTTTTT.

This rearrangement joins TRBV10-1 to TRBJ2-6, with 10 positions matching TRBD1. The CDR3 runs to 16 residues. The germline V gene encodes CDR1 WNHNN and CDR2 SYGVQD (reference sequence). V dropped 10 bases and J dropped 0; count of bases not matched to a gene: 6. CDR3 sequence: CAIGTGEASGANVLTF. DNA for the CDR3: TGCGCCATCGGGACAGGGGAGGCCTCTGGGGCCAACGTCCTGACTTTC.

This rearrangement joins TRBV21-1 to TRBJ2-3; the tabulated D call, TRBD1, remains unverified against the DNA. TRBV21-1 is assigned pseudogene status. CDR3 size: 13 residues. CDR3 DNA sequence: TGTGCCAGCCACAGGGGCGAGACAGATACGCAGTATTTT. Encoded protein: CASHRGETDTQYF.

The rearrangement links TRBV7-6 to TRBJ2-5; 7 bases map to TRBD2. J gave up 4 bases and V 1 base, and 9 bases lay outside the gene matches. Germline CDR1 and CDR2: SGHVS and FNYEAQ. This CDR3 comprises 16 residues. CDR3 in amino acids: CASSLDWGGMGETQYF. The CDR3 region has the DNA TGTGCCAGCAGCTTAGATTGGGGGGGTATGGGAGAGACCCAGTACTTC.

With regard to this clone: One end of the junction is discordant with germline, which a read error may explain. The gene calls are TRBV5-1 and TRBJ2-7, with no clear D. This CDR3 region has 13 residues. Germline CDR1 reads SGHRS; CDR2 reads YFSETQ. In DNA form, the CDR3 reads TGCGCCAGCAGTTTGGGGAACCTTTACGAGCAGTACTTC. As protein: CASSLGNLYEQYF.